Listed here are 27 T cell receptor beta chains from one sample, sequenced in a study of shared T cell receptors in the human thymus. This table comes from immunoSEQ multiplex PCR, and its TCRdb copy is limited to in-frame clones, with some not included. The sample includes 500,000 to 850,000 clones, roughly 86% of them seen just once. The same sample was also used in a study of human thymus T cells.

What was sequenced was thymocytes. The receptors originated from a boy younger than two with a congenital heart defect.

The gene calls are TRBV6-5 and TRBJ2-7; 7 nucleotides match TRBD2. This CDR3 region has 15 residues. CDR1 and CDR2 (germline): MNHEY, SVGAGI. Trimming removed 4 bases from V and 1 base from J; junction bases left unmatched: 7. The chain's CDR3 is CASSSSGVRSYEQYF. Here the CDR3 DNA reads TGTGCCAGCAGTTCCAGCGGGGTCAGATCCTACGAGCAGTACTTC.

The chain combines TRBV4-3 with TRBJ2-2; unclear D gene. Germline CDR1 and CDR2: LGHNA and YSLEER. The CDR3 has 12 residues. V lost 1 base, J lost 7 bases, and 4 bases lay in between. Here the CDR3 DNA reads TGCGCCAGCAGCCAAGCCGTCGGGGAGCTGTTTTTT. It specifies CASSQAVGELFF.

The chain carries TRBV4-1 and TRBJ2-1; TRBD2 is a possible D gene (5 bases). V was clipped by 1 base and J by 0 bases, with 16 bases between them. The length of the CDR3 is 18 residues. In germline, CDR1 is MGHRA, CDR2 YSYEKL. The CDR3 reads CASSQADGVGGSYNEQFF. Here the CDR3 DNA reads TGCGCCAGCAGCCAAGCGGACGGGGTAGGAGGCTCCTACAATGAGCAGTTCTTC.

This clone was recorded a few times. The gene calls are TRBV6-5 and TRBJ2-3, with TRBD1 matching over 10 bases. J gave up 2 bases and V 6 bases, and 5 bases lay outside the gene matches. This CDR3 is 15 amino acids long. The germline CDR1 and CDR2 sequences are MNHEY and SVGAGI. This CDR3 reads CASSQTGGLTDTQYF. The CDR3 nucleotides are TGTGCCAGCAGCCAGACAGGGGGCCTCACAGATACGCAGTATTTT.

About this clone: An end of the junction differs from the germline gene, which may be a read error. The gene calls are TRBV28 and TRBJ1-2; TRBD1 is a possible D gene (6 bases). Per germline, CDR1 MDHEN and CDR2 SYDVKM. There are 12 residues in the CDR3. Written as DNA, the CDR3 is TGTGTCAGCAGTTCTCCAGGGGTTGGCTACACCTTC. Amino acids: CVSSSPGVGYTF.

The V gene is TRBV2, the J gene TRBJ1-3; D ambiguous. The CDR3 consists of 15 residues. Looked up from germline, CDR1 is SNHLY and CDR2 is FYNNEI. V was trimmed by 0 bases and J by 2 bases, leaving 8 bases between them. The CDR3 DNA sequence: TGTGCCAGCAGTGAAGCGGAGCCTCCTGGAAACACCATATATTTT. This sequence encodes CASSEAEPPGNTIYF. Full variable domain (remainder filled in from reference TRBV2 and TRBJ1-3): EPEVTQTPSHQVTQMGQEVILRCVPISNHLYFYWYRQILGQKVEFLVSFYNNEISEKSEIFDDQFSVERPDGSNFTLKIRSTKLEDSAMYFCASSEAEPPGNTIYFGEGSWLTVV.

The chain joins TRBV18 to TRBJ2-7; possible D gene TRBD2, 5 bases. The CDR3 covers 14 residues. CDR1 and CDR2 from the germline V gene are KGHSH and LQKENI. Trimming removed 3 bases from V and 4 bases from J, with 13 bases in between. The CDR3 DNA reads as TGTGCCAGCTCACCTGCCCGGGAAGAGTACGAGCAGTACTTC. Translating it yields CASSPAREEYEQYF.

This clone was observed a single time. The CDR3 nucleotides read TGTGCCAGCAGCTTAGCGAGTCGGGGGGCCTATGGCTACACCTTC. This encodes CASSLASRGAYGYTF. This chain connects TRBV7-2 to TRBJ1-2; possible D gene TRBD1, 6 bases. The CDR3 contains 15 residues. V lost 0 bases and J 4 bases, leaving 12 bases between the germline ends. Germline V lookup: CDR1 SGHTA, CDR2 FQGNSA.

This clone was recorded only once. The sample contains more than one DNA sequence encoding this CDR3. J is TRBJ2-2 and V is TRBV28, with D tentatively TRBD2 (6 bases). Trimming left V 7 bases short and J 5 bases short, with 11 bases between. The CDR3 has 13 residues. Germline V lookup: CDR1 MDHEN, CDR2 SYDVKM. The CDR3: CASNLRGTGELFF. The CDR3 DNA reads as TGTGCCAGCAACCTTCGGGGGACCGGGGAGCTGTTTTTT.

This chain's CDR3 is CASNAKSYHQPQHF. As DNA, the CDR3 is TGTGCCAGTAACGCGAAATCTTACCATCAGCCCCAGCATTTT. The V gene is TRBV19, the J gene TRBJ1-5; D gene uncertain. The V and J ends lost 7 bases and 5 bases respectively, with 15 bases between them. In germline, CDR1 is LNHDA, CDR2 SQIVND (reference sequence). CDR3 size: 14 residues.

The chain recombines TRBV9 with TRBJ2-2; 9 nucleotides agree with TRBD1. The V gene end was trimmed by 3 bases and the J gene end by 4 bases; junction bases not matched to a gene: 16. CDR1 SGDLS and CDR2 YYNGEE come from the germline V gene. The CDR3 contains 19 residues. CDR3 bases: TGTGCCAGCAGCGCCCCGACAGGGGGTGAGAGGAATAGCACCGGGGAGCTGTTTTTT. Protein product: CASSAPTGGERNSTGELFF.

This clone was seen once. The CDR3 nucleotides are TGTGCCAGCAGCGTCGGCAGGACTACCTACGAGCAGTACTTC. Translating it yields CASSVGRTTYEQYF. The J gene is TRBJ2-7, the V gene TRBV9; TRBD2 might be the D (6 bases). Germline V gene lookup returns CDR1 SGDLS and CDR2 YYNGEE. Trimming removed 2 bases at V and 2 bases at J, with 11 bases between. The CDR3 is 14 amino acids.

The rearrangement links TRBV28 to TRBJ1-4; no clear D. The germline CDR1 and CDR2 sequences are MDHEN and SYDVKM. CDR3 length: 16 residues. Trimming left V 5 bases short and J 0 bases short, with 13 bases between. CDR3 bases: TGTGCCAGCAGTCGGTCCCCCCGAGCAACTAATGAAAAACTGTTTTTT. It specifies CASSRSPRATNEKLFF.

The J gene is TRBJ1-2, the V gene TRBV10-3; no reliable D call. V lost 3 bases and J lost 4, with 9 bases in between. This CDR3 spans 13 amino acids. Germline CDR1 ENHRY, CDR2 SYGVKD. CDR3 residues: CAISDSDTYGYTF. The CDR3, as DNA: TGTGCCATCAGTGACTCAGACACCTATGGCTACACCTTC.

CDR3 nucleotide sequence: TGCGCCAGCAGCTTGGGGGGACAGTATGGAACTAGCACAGATACGCAGTATTTT. Translated, it gives CASSLGGQYGTSTDTQYF. This rearrangement joins TRBV5-1 to TRBJ2-3, with TRBD1 matching 7 bases. Germline loops: CDR1 SGHRS, CDR2 YFSETQ. J was trimmed by 0 bases and V by 0 bases; bases with no gene match: 10. This CDR3 is 18 amino acids long.

The chain uses TRBV4-2 and TRBJ2-4; 8 nucleotides match TRBD2. This CDR3 region has 18 residues. Trimming took 0 bases from V and 0 from J; bases not matched to a gene: 7. Germline loops: CDR1 LGHNA, CDR2 YNFKEQ. CDR3 bases: TGTGCCAGCAGCCAAGAAGGTAGCGGGGTTCAAGCCAAAAACATTCAGTACTTC. This sequence encodes CASSQEGSGVQAKNIQYF.

The chain is built from TRBV28 and TRBJ2-3, with 7 bases identical to TRBD1. The V segment lost 2 bases and the J segment 4 bases; nucleotides outside the gene matches: 3. Looked up from germline, CDR1 is MDHEN and CDR2 is SYDVKM. The CDR3 has 14 residues. DNA for the CDR3: TGTGCCAGCAGTTTACCTCAGGGGGCAGATACGCAGTATTTT. This codes for CASSLPQGADTQYF.

This chain uses TRBV5-5 with TRBJ1-1; 7 bases fit TRBD1. Trimming at V came to 4 bases and at J to 1 base, leaving 10 bases not matched to a gene. Germline values: CDR1 SGHKS, CDR2 YYEKEE (reference sequence). The CDR3 runs 16 residues. CDR3 nucleotide sequence: TGTGCCAGCAGCCTCCGGGACAGCTTTCCGAACACTGAAGCTTTCTTT. It encodes CASSLRDSFPNTEAFF.

This clone appeared once. The rearrangement joins TRBV30 to TRBJ1-1; TRBD1 might be the D (6 bases). V lost 3 bases and J lost 0, with 11 bases in between. The CDR3 covers 14 residues. In germline, CDR1 is GTSNPN, CDR2 SVGIG (reference sequence). As DNA, the CDR3 is TGTGCCTGGAGCGTCCAGGGGATGAACACTGAAGCTTTCTTT. Encoded protein: CAWSVQGMNTEAFF.

This chain uses TRBV6-1 with TRBJ1-1; a possible D gene is TRBD1 (5 bases). Germline CDR1 and CDR2: MNHNS and SASEGT. The CDR3 is 13 residues long. Trimming removed 7 bases at V and 0 bases at J, with 9 bases between. The CDR3 DNA sequence: TGTGCCAGCAAGGGGCAACTGAACACTGAAGCTTTCTTT. It translates to CASKGQLNTEAFF.

This chain uses TRBV5-1 with TRBJ2-1; 9 bases match TRBD1. Germline assignment: CDR1 SGHRS and CDR2 YFSETQ. J lost 5 bases, V lost 7 bases, and 7 bases had no gene match. CDR3 size: 14 residues. CDR3 residues: CASRHGQGHNEQFF. The CDR3, as DNA: TGCGCCAGCCGGCATGGACAGGGGCACAATGAGCAGTTCTTC.

The gene calls are TRBV9 and TRBJ2-5, with D maybe TRBD1 (5 bases). CDR1 is SGDLS, CDR2 YYNGEE, per germline. The CDR3 contains 14 residues. The V end was cut by 0 bases, the J end by 6 bases, with 12 bases between. CDR3 region: CASSVEAGIKTQYF. The CDR3 nucleotides are TGTGCCAGCAGCGTAGAGGCAGGGATAAAGACCCAGTACTTC.

This rearrangement joins TRBV29-1 to TRBJ2-1; D call uncertain. This CDR3 comprises 11 residues. Deletions cut 4 bases from V and 3 bases from J, with 4 bases between. Germline V CDR1 and CDR2: SQVTM, ANQGSEA. CDR3 nucleotide sequence: TGCAGCGTTGGCGGCTACAATGAGCAGTTCTTC. It specifies CSVGGYNEQFF.

The rearrangement links TRBV4-1 to TRBJ2-7; tentative D call: TRBD2 (5 bases). Trimming stripped 3 bases from V and 2 bases from J, with 14 bases between. The CDR3 runs 15 residues. The germline CDR1 and CDR2 sequences are MGHRA and YSYEKL. In nucleotides, the CDR3 is TGCGCCAGCAGCCAGGCGAAGGACGGGACCTACGAGCAGTACTTC. This translates into CASSQAKDGTYEQYF.

This chain uses TRBV5-8 with TRBJ1-5; D gene uncertain. Trimming removed 4 bases from V and 3 bases from J, with 14 bases in between. CDR1 is SGHTS and CDR2 is YDEGEE in the germline V gene. CDR3 length: 15 residues. CDR3 DNA sequence: TGTGCCAGCAGCCCGCGGGGAGGGTTCAATCAGCCCCAGCATTTT. It yields the protein CASSPRGGFNQPQHF.

This chain links TRBV7-2 with TRBJ1-1, with D perhaps TRBD1 (5 bases). Trimming removed 5 bases from V and 3 bases from J, with 13 bases in between. Looked up from germline, CDR1 is SGHTA and CDR2 is FQGNSA. This CDR3 region has 14 residues. The CDR3 protein is CASSAGGGDTEAFF. As DNA, the CDR3 is TGTGCCAGCAGCGCGGGCGGGGGGGACACTGAAGCTTTCTTT.

The chain combines TRBV19 with TRBJ2-7, with TRBD1 matching 8 bases. Looked up from germline, CDR1 is LNHDA and CDR2 is SQIVND (reference sequence). Trimming at V came to 5 bases and at J to 5 bases, leaving 17 bases not matched to a gene. The length of the CDR3 is 17 residues. CDR3 DNA sequence: TGTGCCAGTAGTGTACCCCCGCCGGGACAGGAGTCCCACGAGCAGTACTTC. Translated, it gives CASSVPPPGQESHEQYF. Filled out from reference TRBV19 and TRBJ2-7, the complete variable domain reads DGGITQSPKYLFRKEGQNVTLSCEQNLNHDAMYWYRQDPGQGLRLIYYSQIVNDFQKGDIAEGYSVSREKKESFPLTVTSAQKNPTAFYLCASSVPPPGQESHEQYFGPGTRLTVT.